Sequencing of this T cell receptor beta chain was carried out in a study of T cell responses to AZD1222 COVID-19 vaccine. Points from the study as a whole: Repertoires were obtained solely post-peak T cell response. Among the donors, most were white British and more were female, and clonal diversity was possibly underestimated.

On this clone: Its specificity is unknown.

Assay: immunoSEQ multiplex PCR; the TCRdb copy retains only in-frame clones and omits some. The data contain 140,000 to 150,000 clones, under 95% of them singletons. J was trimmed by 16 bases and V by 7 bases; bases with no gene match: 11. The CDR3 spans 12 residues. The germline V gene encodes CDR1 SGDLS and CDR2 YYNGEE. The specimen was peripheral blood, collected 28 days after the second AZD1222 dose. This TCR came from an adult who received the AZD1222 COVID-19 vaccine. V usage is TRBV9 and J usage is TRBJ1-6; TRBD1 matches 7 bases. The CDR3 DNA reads TGTGCCAGCTCCCTGAGGGGACAGACGCTCCACTTT. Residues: CASSLRGQTLHF. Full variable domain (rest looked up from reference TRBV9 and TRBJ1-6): DSGVTQTPKHLITATGQRVTLRCSPRSGDLSVYWYQQSLDQGLQFLIQYYNGEERAKGNILERFSAQQFPDLHSELNLSSLELGDSALYFCASSLRGQTLHFGNGTRLTVT.